The 14 T cell receptor beta chains given below trace back to one sample, sequenced in a study of beta chain features in type 1 diabetes. TCRB transcripts that were expressed got sequenced, as all of the isolated RNA had been reverse transcribed. Some clones are missing from TCRdb's copy, which holds only in-frame ones; the method was immunoSEQ multiplex PCR. The sample carries under 200,000 clones, around 8.5% recorded once. Sequenced material: central memory CD4+ T cells from blood. These receptors were obtained from a man between 18 and 35 years old in good health.

CDR3 sequence: CASSLFRDRGPYTEAFF. The DNA for the CDR3 is TGTGCCAGCAGCTTGTTCCGGGACAGGGGGCCATACACTGAAGCTTTCTTT. The rearrangement links TRBV5-6 to TRBJ1-1; 12 bases map to TRBD1. CDR1 and CDR2 from the germline V gene are SGHDT and YYEEEE. V was pared by 1 base and J by 3 bases, with 7 bases of the junction left unmatched. The CDR3 loop spans 17 amino acids.

The V and J genes are TRBV5-1 and TRBJ2-7, with a weak D call TRBD1 (5 bases). Trimming shortened V by 0 bases and J by 7 bases, and 17 bases separated the two germline ends. Germline CDR1 is SGHRS and CDR2 is YFSETQ. CDR3 length: 15 amino acids. The CDR3 sequence is CASSLAAPDTGEQYF. Written as DNA, the CDR3 is TGCGCCAGCAGCTTGGCCGCTCCGGACACCGGAGAGCAGTACTTC.

The chain combines TRBV28 with TRBJ1-1, with D perhaps TRBD1 (6 bases). The CDR3 is 13 amino acids. The V gene lost 8 bases and the J gene lost 2 bases, with 12 bases spanning the gap. Germline CDR1 and CDR2: MDHEN and SYDVKM. CDR3 protein: CASHREINTEAFF. CDR3 nucleotides: TGTGCCAGCCACAGGGAGATAAACACTGAAGCTTTCTTT.

The rearrangement uses TRBV27 and TRBJ1-2, with 9 bases fitting TRBD1. CDR1 and CDR2 (germline): MNHEY, SMNVEV (reference sequence). The length of the CDR3 is 17 residues. With V trimmed by 5 bases and J by 2 bases, 12 bases remained unmatched. CDR3 coding DNA: TGTGCCAGCAGTAAGGGTGCAGGACAGGGGAACAACTATGGCTACACCTTC. This codes for CASSKGAGQGNNYGYTF.

This clone showed up just a few times. The chain employs TRBV25-1 and TRBJ1-1, with 12 bases matching TRBD1. With V trimmed by 6 bases and J by 1 base, 0 bases remained unmatched. The CDR3 runs to 14 residues. In germline, CDR1 is MGHDK, CDR2 SYGVNS. The CDR3 is CASRGQGANTEAFF. CDR3 coding DNA: TGTGCCAGCAGGGGACAGGGGGCGAACACTGAAGCTTTCTTT.

The sample holds many counts of this clone. The chain has TRBV28 and TRBJ1-2; TRBD1 is a possible D gene (6 bases). V was pared by 5 bases and J by 3 bases, with 13 bases between. Germline CDR1 reads MDHEN; CDR2 reads SYDVKM. This CDR3 contains 14 residues. CDR3: CASSPNDRYYGYTF. The CDR3 region has the DNA TGTGCCAGCAGTCCAAACGACAGGTACTATGGCTACACCTTC.

V gene TRBV7-2 combines with J gene TRBJ1-4; D is unclear. The germline V and J ends were trimmed by 4 bases and 10 bases, with 10 bases remaining between them. Germline lookup yields CDR1 SGHTA and CDR2 FQGNSA. The CDR3 is made up of 12 amino acids. The CDR3 here is CASSSSGGKLFF. CDR3 coding DNA: TGTGCCAGCAGCTCTTCGGGTGGAAAACTGTTTTTT.

This clone has a count of ten or more. The chain recombines TRBV28 with TRBJ1-5, with a weak D call TRBD1 (5 bases). Germline CDR1 is MDHEN and CDR2 is SYDVKM. Deletions cut 6 bases from V and 4 bases from J, with 16 bases between. The CDR3 length is 15 residues. The CDR3 region is CASSVGQVGNQPQHF. DNA of the CDR3: TGTGCCAGCAGCGTTGGACAAGTAGGGAATCAGCCCCAGCATTTT.

The chain couples TRBV2 to TRBJ2-3, with D hard to call. Between the trimmed V and J ends, which lost 7 bases and 2 bases, there was a span of 10 bases. From germline, CDR1 is SNHLY and CDR2 FYNNEI. The CDR3 sequence is 13 residues long. DNA for the CDR3: TGTGCCAGCATCGTGTTCTCCACAGATACGCAGTATTTT. Translation: CASIVFSTDTQYF.

In this sample, this clone turned up a few times. DNA of the CDR3: TGTGCCAGCGGGTCGCGGTTCTACGAGCAGTACTTC. Its protein is CASGSRFYEQYF. The V call is TRBV6-5, the J call TRBJ2-7; D is uncertain. The CDR3 totals 12 residues. The V end was cut by 8 bases, the J end by 3 bases, with 11 bases between. Germline lookup yields CDR1 MNHEY and CDR2 SVGAGI.

This clone was seen at least ten times. This chain uses TRBV30 with TRBJ1-2; D unclear. CDR1 GTSNPN and CDR2 SVGIG come from the germline V gene (reference sequence). V was shortened by 0 bases and J by 1 base, with 9 bases between the two germline ends. The CDR3 totals 14 residues. The CDR3 reads CAWSVNGFNYGYTF. CDR3 DNA sequence: TGTGCCTGGAGTGTCAACGGTTTTAACTATGGCTACACCTTC.

This clone was observed at least ten times. The chain recombines TRBV19 with TRBJ2-7; 7 bases are a match to TRBD1. J was trimmed by 1 base and V by 7 bases; bases with no gene match: 10. This CDR3 region has 15 residues. Looked up from germline, CDR1 is LNHDA and CDR2 is SQIVND (reference sequence). DNA for the CDR3: TGTGCCAGTACCAAAGGCTGGGACAGTTCCTACGAGCAGTACTTC. It translates to CASTKGWDSSYEQYF.

This clone was counted ten times or more. CDR3 loop: CASSMRDARQPQHF. The CDR3 DNA follows: TGTGCCAGCAGCATGCGGGACGCTCGTCAGCCCCAGCATTTT. The gene calls are TRBV7-9 and TRBJ1-5; maybe TRBD1 (5 bases). V shed 5 bases and J shed 6 bases, with 14 bases lying between them. The CDR3 covers 14 residues. Germline loops: CDR1 SEHNR, CDR2 FQNEAQ (reference sequence).

This clone was counted only a few times. The V call is TRBV18, the J call TRBJ1-2; 8 nucleotides match TRBD1. V shed 3 bases, J shed 6 bases, and the junction held 9 bases outside the gene matches. The CDR3 contains 15 residues. CDR1 and CDR2 (germline): KGHSH, LQKENI. CDR3 in amino acids: CASSPPSGRGHGYTF. The CDR3 bases are TGTGCCAGCTCACCCCCATCAGGCAGGGGGCATGGCTACACCTTC.